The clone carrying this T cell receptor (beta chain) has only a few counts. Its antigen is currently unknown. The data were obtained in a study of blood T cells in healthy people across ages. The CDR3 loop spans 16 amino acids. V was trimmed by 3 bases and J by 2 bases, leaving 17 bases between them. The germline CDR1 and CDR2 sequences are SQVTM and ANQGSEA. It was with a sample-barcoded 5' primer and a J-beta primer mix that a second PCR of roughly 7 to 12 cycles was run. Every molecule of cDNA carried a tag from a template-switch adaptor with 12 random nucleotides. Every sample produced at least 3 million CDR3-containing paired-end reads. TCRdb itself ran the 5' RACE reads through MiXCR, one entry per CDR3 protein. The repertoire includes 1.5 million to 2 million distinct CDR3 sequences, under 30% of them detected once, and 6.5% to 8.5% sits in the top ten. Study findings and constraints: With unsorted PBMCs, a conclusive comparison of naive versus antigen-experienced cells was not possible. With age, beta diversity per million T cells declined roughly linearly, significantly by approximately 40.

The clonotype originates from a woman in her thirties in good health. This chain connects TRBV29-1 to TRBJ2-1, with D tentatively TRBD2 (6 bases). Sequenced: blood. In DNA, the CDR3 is TGCAGCGTTGATGGGAGAGAGGAGGGGACCTACAATGAGCAGTTCTTC. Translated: CSVDGREEGTYNEQFF.